The next 4 T cell receptor beta chains were all read from a single sample in a study of regulatory T cells in long-lasting Graves disease. Time point reported: persistent/refractory GD, antithyroid drugs over 5 years with positive TRAb. PBMC-extracted RNA yielded the TCR library. To make TCR beta libraries, researchers used iRepertoire HTBI primers and Arm-PCR of CDR3 regions. Each CDR3 protein is one row after TCRdb ran MiXCR on the multiplex PCR reads. The sample has over 650,000 distinct CDR3 sequences; about 30% are singletons. The sample was peripheral blood mononuclear cells (PBMCs), taken when the disease was refractory, from a patient treated with antithyroid drugs. The origin of the receptors is a female donor with Graves disease.

The sample holds a few counts of this clonotype. Germline and junction disagree at one end, which may indicate a read error. The gene calls are TRBV27 and TRBJ2-7; no reliable D call. This CDR3 has 14 residues. Per germline, CDR1 MNHEY and CDR2 SMNVEV (reference sequence). CDR3 residues: CASSLSRSPYEQYF. The CDR3 DNA sequence: TGTGCCAGCAGCTTATCCAGGAGCCCCTACGAGCAGTACTTC.

This chain connects TRBV6-2 or TRBV6-3 to TRBJ1-5; no clear D. In germline, CDR1 is MNHEY, CDR2 SVGEGT. The V and J ends lost 5 bases and 6 bases respectively, with 8 bases between them. This CDR3 has 12 residues. CDR3 in DNA: TGTGCCAGCAGTCTACGGATTCAGCCCCAGCATTTT. As protein: CASSLRIQPQHF.

The chain carries TRBV6-1 and TRBJ2-7, with D unresolved. This CDR3 comprises 15 residues. Deletions cut 2 bases from V and 2 bases from J, with 13 bases between. Germline V gives CDR1 MNHNS, CDR2 SASEGT. DNA for the CDR3: TGTGCCAGCAGTGAATCCCGGACGTTGCCCTACGAGCAGTACTTC. It is translated as CASSESRTLPYEQYF.

The chain is built from TRBV20-1 and TRBJ2-5; D perhaps matches TRBD2 (5 bases). The V end was cut by 0 bases, the J end by 4 bases, with 12 bases between. The germline gives CDR1 DFQATT, CDR2 SNEGSKA (reference sequence). CDR3 length: 14 amino acids. This CDR3 reads CSARDNRGLETQYF. The CDR3 nucleotides read TGCAGTGCTAGAGATAACCGGGGTCTAGAGACCCAGTACTTC.